This T cell receptor beta chain was retrieved from a study of cytomegalovirus exposure and HLA in healthy donors. V was trimmed by 2 bases and J by 4 bases, leaving 15 bases between them. Germline V lookup: CDR1 SGHDT, CDR2 YYEEEE. The CDR3 spans 15 residues. As regards this clone: What it recognizes is unknown.

The PCR ran on 60 Vbeta and 13 Jbeta primers. Sequenced by immunoSEQ multiplex PCR; TCRdb stores in-frame clones only, minus some. Counted here are roughly 120,000 clones, around 73% occurring once; the ten biggest clones make up about 5.4%. Notes on the study in general: Among CMV-associated TCR beta chains, most appeared HLA-restricted in a later analysis. An analysis done earlier found most TCR beta V segments productive about 90% or about 30% of the time. Across donors, sequencing depth was assumed by presence/absence analyses to be roughly uniform.

The sequenced material came from PBMCs. V gene TRBV5-6 combines with J gene TRBJ1-2; tentatively, D is TRBD1 (6 bases). The source of this sequence is a woman aged 30 to 39 in good health and CMV-seropositive. DNA for the CDR3: TGTGCCAGCAGCTTCAGGGGACGCGGAGGCTATGGCTACACCTTC. It encodes CASSFRGRGGYGYTF. Full variable domain (outside the CDR3, taken from reference TRBV5-6 and TRBJ1-2): DAGVTQSPTHLIKTRGQQVTLRCSPKSGHDTVSWYQQALGQGPQFIFQYYEEEERQRGNFPDRFSGHQFPNYSSELNVNALLLGDSALYLCASSFRGRGGYGYTFGSGTRLTVV.